Described below is a single T cell receptor (beta chain) sequence and its context. Its antigen is currently unknown. The entire patient cohort was treatment-naive prior to thyroid surgery. The CDR3 contains 16 residues. Trimming took 0 bases from V and 8 from J, leaving 19 bases between them. Germline values: CDR1 SNHLY, CDR2 FYNNEI. Per the authors' pipeline: A classifier of distant metastasis in papillary thyroid cancer was built from CDR3 differences (across clinicopathological groups). TCRdb re-called the PCR reads through MiXCR. TCRdb assigned the V and J calls; the authors' analysis was not used. The sample shows tens of thousands of clones, more than 20% of them seen only once. This record belongs to a study of metastatic and nonmetastatic thyroid tumors. In the study overall: Repertoires from malignant and benign thyroid patients were compared across blood and tumor or nodule tissue. Whole-study results and caveats: It was reportedly found that TCR beta diversity was significantly higher in malignant thyroid tumors than in benign nodules, a difference seen in both blood and tumor samples.

The V call is TRBV2, the J call TRBJ1-2; no reliable D call. Sequencing was carried out using tumor tissue. The receptor was derived from a female donor with papillary thyroid cancer or a benign thyroid nodule (not recorded which). Some clones in this sample may be carry-over from other donors' samples. The CDR3 protein is CASSEALGSIYGGYTF. In DNA, the CDR3 is TGTGCCAGCAGTGAAGCTCTTGGCAGTATCTACGGGGGCTACACCTTC. The full variable domain, completed using reference TRBV2 and TRBJ1-2, is EPEVTQTPSHQVTQMGQEVILRCVPISNHLYFYWYRQILGQKVEFLVSFYNNEISEKSEIFDDQFSVERPDGSNFTLKIRSTKLEDSAMYFCASSEALGSIYGGYTFGSGTRLTVV.